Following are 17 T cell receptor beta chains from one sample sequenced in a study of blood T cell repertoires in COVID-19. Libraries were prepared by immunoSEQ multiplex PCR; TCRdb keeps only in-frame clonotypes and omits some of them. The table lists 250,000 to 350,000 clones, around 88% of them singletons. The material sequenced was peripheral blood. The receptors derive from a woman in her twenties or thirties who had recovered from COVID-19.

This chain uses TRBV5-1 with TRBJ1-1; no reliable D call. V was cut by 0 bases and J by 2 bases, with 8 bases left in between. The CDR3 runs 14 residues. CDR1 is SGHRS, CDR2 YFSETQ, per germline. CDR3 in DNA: TGCGCCAGCAGCTTGGGCGCATCTAACACTGAAGCTTTCTTT. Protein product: CASSLGASNTEAFF.

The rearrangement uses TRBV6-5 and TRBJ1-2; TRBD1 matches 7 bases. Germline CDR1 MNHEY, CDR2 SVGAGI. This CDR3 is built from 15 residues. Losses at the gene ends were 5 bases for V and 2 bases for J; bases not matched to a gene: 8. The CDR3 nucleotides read TGTGCCAGCAGTCACACGGGACAGATCAACTATGGCTACACCTTC. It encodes CASSHTGQINYGYTF.

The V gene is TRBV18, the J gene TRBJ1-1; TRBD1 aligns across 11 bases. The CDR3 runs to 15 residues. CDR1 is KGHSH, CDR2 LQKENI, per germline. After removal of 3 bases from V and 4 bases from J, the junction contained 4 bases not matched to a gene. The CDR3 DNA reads TGTGCCAGCTCACCCAGGGGACAGGGGGTCACTGAAGCTTTCTTT. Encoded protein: CASSPRGQGVTEAFF.

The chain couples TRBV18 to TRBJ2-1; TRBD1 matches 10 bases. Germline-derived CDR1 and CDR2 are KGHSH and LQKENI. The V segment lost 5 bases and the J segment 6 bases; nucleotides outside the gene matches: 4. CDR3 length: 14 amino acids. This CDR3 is CASSFRDRGNEQFF. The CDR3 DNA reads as TGTGCCAGCTCATTCCGGGACAGGGGCAATGAGCAGTTCTTC.

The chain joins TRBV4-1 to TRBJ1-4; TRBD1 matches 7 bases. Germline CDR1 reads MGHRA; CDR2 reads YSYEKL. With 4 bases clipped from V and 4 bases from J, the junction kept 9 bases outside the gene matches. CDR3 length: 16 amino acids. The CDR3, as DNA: TGCGCCAGCAGCCTCCCCCTCGGACAGGTTAATGAAAAACTGTTTTTT. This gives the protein CASSLPLGQVNEKLFF.

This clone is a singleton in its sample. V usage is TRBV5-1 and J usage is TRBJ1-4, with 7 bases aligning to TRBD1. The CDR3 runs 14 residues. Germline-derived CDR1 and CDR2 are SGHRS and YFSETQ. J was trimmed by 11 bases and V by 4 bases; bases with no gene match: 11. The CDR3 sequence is CASSTGGTARKLFF. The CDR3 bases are TGCGCCAGCAGCACGGGAGGGACAGCACGGAAACTGTTTTTT.

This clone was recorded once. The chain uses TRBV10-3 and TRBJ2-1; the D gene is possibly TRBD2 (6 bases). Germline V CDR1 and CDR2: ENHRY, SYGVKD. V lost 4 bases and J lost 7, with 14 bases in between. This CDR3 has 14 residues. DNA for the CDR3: TGTGCCATCAGTGCTGGGGATGGGAGGAATGAGCAGTTCTTC. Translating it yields CAISAGDGRNEQFF.

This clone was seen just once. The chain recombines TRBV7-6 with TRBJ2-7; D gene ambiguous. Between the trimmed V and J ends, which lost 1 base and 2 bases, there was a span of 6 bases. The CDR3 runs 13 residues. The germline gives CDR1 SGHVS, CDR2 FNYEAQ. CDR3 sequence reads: CASSLGSAYEQYF. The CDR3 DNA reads TGTGCCAGCAGCTTAGGATCGGCCTACGAGCAGTACTTC.

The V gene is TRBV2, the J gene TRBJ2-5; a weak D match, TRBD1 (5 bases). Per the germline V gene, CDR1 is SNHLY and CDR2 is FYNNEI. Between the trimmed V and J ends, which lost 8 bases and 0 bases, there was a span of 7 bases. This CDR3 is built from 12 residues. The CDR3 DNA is TGTGCCAGCGAGGACAACCAAGAGACCCAGTACTTC. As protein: CASEDNQETQYF.

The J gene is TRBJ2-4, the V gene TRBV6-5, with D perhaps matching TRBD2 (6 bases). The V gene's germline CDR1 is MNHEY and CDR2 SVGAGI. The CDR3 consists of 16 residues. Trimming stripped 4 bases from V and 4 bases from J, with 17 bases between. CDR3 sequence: CASSLINGGGKNIQYF. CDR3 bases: TGTGCCAGCAGTTTGATTAACGGGGGTGGGAAAAACATTCAGTACTTC.

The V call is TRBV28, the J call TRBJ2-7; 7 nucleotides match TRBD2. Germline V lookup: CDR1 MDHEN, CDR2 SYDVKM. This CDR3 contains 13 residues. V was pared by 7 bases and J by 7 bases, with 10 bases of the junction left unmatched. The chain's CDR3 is CASTGGGSGEQYF. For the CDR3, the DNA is TGTGCCAGCACTGGGGGAGGGTCAGGGGAGCAGTACTTC.

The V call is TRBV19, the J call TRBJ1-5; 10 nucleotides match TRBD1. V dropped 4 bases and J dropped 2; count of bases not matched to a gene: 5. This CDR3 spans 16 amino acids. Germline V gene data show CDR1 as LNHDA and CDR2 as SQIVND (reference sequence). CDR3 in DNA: TGTGCCAGTAGTAACCTAGGGACAGGGGGCAATCAGCCCCAGCATTTT. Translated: CASSNLGTGGNQPQHF.

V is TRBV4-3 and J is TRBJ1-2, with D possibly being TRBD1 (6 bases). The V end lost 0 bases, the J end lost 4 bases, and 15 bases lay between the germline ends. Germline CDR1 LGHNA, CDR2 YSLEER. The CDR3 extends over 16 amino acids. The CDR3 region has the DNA TGCGCCAGCAGCCAAGATCTGGGGGCGGAATCCTATGGCTACACCTTC. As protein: CASSQDLGAESYGYTF.

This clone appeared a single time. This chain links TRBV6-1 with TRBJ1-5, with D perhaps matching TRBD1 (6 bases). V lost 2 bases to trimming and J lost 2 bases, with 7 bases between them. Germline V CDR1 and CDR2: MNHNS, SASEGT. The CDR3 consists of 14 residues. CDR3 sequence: CASSENRGNQPQHF. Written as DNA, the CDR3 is TGTGCCAGCAGTGAAAACAGGGGCAATCAGCCCCAGCATTTT.

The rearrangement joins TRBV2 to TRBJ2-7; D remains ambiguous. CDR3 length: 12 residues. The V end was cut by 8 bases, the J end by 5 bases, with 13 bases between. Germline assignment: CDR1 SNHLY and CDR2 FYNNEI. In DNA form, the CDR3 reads TGTGCCAGCGCCCCCCGTCGCGACGAGCAGTACTTC. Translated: CASAPRRDEQYF.

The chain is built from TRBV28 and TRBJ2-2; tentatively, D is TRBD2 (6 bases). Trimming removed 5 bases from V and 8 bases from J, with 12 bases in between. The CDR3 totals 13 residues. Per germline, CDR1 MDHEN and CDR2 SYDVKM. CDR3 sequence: CASSQGGSGELFF. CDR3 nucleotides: TGTGCCAGCAGTCAGGGAGGCTCAGGGGAGCTGTTTTTT.

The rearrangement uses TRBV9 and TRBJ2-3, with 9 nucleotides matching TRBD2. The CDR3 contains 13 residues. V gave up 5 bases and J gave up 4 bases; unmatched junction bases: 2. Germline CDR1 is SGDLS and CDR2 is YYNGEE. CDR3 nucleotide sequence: TGTGCCAGCAGAGGACTAGCGTCAGATACGCAGTATTTT. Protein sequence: CASRGLASDTQYF. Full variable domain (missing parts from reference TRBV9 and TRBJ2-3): DSGVTQTPKHLITATGQRVTLRCSPRSGDLSVYWYQQSLDQGLQFLIQYYNGEERAKGNILERFSAQQFPDLHSELNLSSLELGDSALYFCASRGLASDTQYFGPGTRLTVL.